This T cell receptor (beta chain) originates from a study of T-cell memory formation after mild COVID-19. In the study overall: Largely donor-specific TCR clusters were found. Points from the study as a whole: Clones that got smaller from day 15 to 85 had even CD4/CD8, while clones growing later tipped toward CD4+. Detection of some responders pre-infection suggested pre-existing cross-reactive memory T cells participated.

This CDR3 has 16 amino acids. Trimming took 5 bases from V and 8 from J; bases not matched to a gene: 12. CDR1 and CDR2 from the germline V gene are SEHNR and FQNEAQ (reference sequence). Sample barcodes and UMIs were carried by the TCR alpha and TCR beta cDNA libraries that 5'RACE generated with constant-segment primers. TCRdb reanalysed the 5' RACE reads using MiXCR and keeps one entry per CDR3 protein. The sample holds roughly 480,000 distinct CDR3 sequences, about 23% seen once. This clonotype has a handful of counts. What it recognizes is unknown. The sequencing input was PBMCs or a T cell subset sorted from them (not recorded which). This sequence joins TRBV7-9 and TRBJ2-1, with 10 bases matching TRBD2. The origin of this receptor is an adult woman who had mild COVID-19 (a few samples of this study predate the infection). Cell type and time point are not known. The CDR3 bases are TGTGCCAGCAGCATAACCAGCGGGGGGGCCGTCCATGAGCAGTTCTTC. This gives the protein CASSITSGGAVHEQFF.